This entry lists 21 T cell receptor beta chains sequenced from one sample in a study of shared clonotypes between healthy human individuals. Profiled with immunoSEQ multiplex PCR; TCRdb holds only in-frame clones, not every one. The sample holds around 700,000 clones, just over 90% seen once. The naive CD8 subset, CD45RO-negative cells positively selected for CCR7, excluded terminally differentiated effector memory CD45RA+ cells. Input material: naive CD8+ T cells sorted from blood. These receptors all stem from a young man in good health.

This clone has a single count. The J gene is TRBJ2-7, the V gene TRBV4-1; 7 nucleotides match TRBD1. The J segment lost 6 bases and the V segment lost 1 base, leaving 0 bases of the junction unmatched. Per the germline V gene, CDR1 is MGHRA and CDR2 is YSYEKL. This CDR3 spans 12 amino acids. Here the CDR3 DNA reads TGCGCCAGCAGCCAAGGGACAGGCGAGCAGTACTTC. Translated: CASSQGTGEQYF.

This clone appeared many times. The chain is built from TRBV9 and TRBJ2-3; a weak D match, TRBD2 (6 bases). The germline V gene has CDR1 SGDLS and CDR2 YYNGEE. With 0 bases removed from V and 3 bases from J, the gap between germline ends came to 17 bases. The CDR3 is made up of 17 amino acids. The CDR3 region has the DNA TGTGCCAGCAGCGTAGGCGTCAGCCTAGCGAATACAGATACGCAGTATTTT. This gives the protein CASSVGVSLANTDTQYF.

J is TRBJ1-1 and V is TRBV5-5; maybe TRBD1 (5 bases). CDR3 length: 15 amino acids. V lost 0 bases to trimming and J lost 4 bases, with 13 bases between them. Germline V gene lookup returns CDR1 SGHKS and CDR2 YYEKEE (reference sequence). The CDR3 region has the DNA TGTGCCAGCAGCTTGGAGGACATCCGTGCCACTGAAGCTTTCTTT. This translates into CASSLEDIRATEAFF. Using reference TRBV5-5 and TRBJ1-1 for the parts outside the CDR3, the full variable domain is DAGVTQSPTHLIKTRGQQVTLRCSPISGHKSVSWYQQVLGQGPQFIFQYYEKEERGRGNFPDRFSARQFPNYSSELNVNALLLGDSALYLCASSLEDIRATEAFFGQGTRLTVV.

This clone is a singleton in its sample. This chain uses TRBV11-2 with TRBJ2-7; 13 bases map to TRBD2. Germline CDR1 reads SGHAT; CDR2 reads FQNNGV. J was trimmed by 4 bases and V by 0 bases; bases with no gene match: 3. The CDR3 contains 16 residues. The DNA for the CDR3 is TGTGCCAGCAGCTTAGAACTAGCGGGGGGGAGATACGAGCAGTACTTC. Its translation: CASSLELAGGRYEQYF.

The chain is built from TRBV5-4 and TRBJ2-7; D tentatively fits TRBD1 or TRBD2 (5 bases each). The germline CDR1 and CDR2 sequences are SGHNT and YYREEE (reference sequence). V gave up 2 bases and J gave up 0 bases, with 12 bases separating them. The CDR3 is 15 amino acids. The CDR3 DNA reads as TGTGCCAGCAGCTTCAGTGCAGGGAGCTCCTACGAGCAGTACTTC. Encoded protein: CASSFSAGSSYEQYF.

The V gene is TRBV30, the J gene TRBJ1-4; possibly TRBD1 for D (6 bases). V was shortened by 4 bases and J by 4 bases, with 19 bases between the two germline ends. Germline loops: CDR1 GTSNPN, CDR2 SVGIG (reference sequence). The CDR3 has 16 residues. The CDR3 DNA follows: TGTGCCTGGATGTCCCTCGGGGGGCCTGATAATGAAAAACTGTTTTTT. It codes for CAWMSLGGPDNEKLFF.

CDR3 amino acids: CSVTGRDEETQYF. Here the CDR3 DNA reads TGCAGCGTTACGGGAAGGGATGAAGAGACCCAGTACTTC. J is TRBJ2-5 and V is TRBV29-1, with a tentative D call TRBD2 (5 bases). The V and J ends lost 5 bases and 3 bases respectively, with 13 bases between them. The CDR3 has 13 amino acids. CDR1 and CDR2 from the germline V gene are SQVTM and ANQGSEA.

The V call is TRBV13, the J call TRBJ2-5, with 12 bases aligning to TRBD2. This CDR3 comprises 18 residues. Germline CDR1 is PRHDT and CDR2 is FYEKMQ (reference sequence). V lost 5 bases to trimming and J lost 1 base; unmatched junction nucleotides: 11. CDR3 nucleotide sequence: TGTGCCAGCAGCAATACCTTAGGACTAGCGGGAACCCAAGAGACCCAGTACTTC. Translated: CASSNTLGLAGTQETQYF.

V gene TRBV4-3 combines with J gene TRBJ2-1; TRBD2 aligns across 8 bases. The CDR3 has 19 amino acids. V lost 1 base, J lost 0 bases, and 11 bases stayed unmatched. The germline gives CDR1 LGHNA, CDR2 YSLEER. CDR3 loop: CASSQVSSGFPSSYNEQFF. In DNA, the CDR3 is TGCGCCAGCAGCCAAGTGTCTAGCGGGTTCCCCAGCTCCTACAATGAGCAGTTCTTC.

The rearrangement joins TRBV29-1 to TRBJ2-7, with D uncertain. Trimming shortened V by 7 bases and J by 2 bases, and 12 bases separated the two germline ends. Germline CDR1 SQVTM, CDR2 ANQGSEA. The CDR3 totals 12 residues. CDR3 protein: CSGTTLTYEQYF. For the CDR3, the DNA is TGCAGCGGGACGACACTTACCTACGAGCAGTACTTC.

The V and J genes are TRBV27 and TRBJ2-1, with 10 nucleotides matching TRBD2. The CDR3 is 17 amino acids. The germline CDR1 and CDR2 sequences are MNHEY and SMNVEV (reference sequence). J was trimmed by 3 bases and V by 2 bases; bases with no gene match: 7. DNA of the CDR3: TGTGCCAGCAGTTTACAGAGTCCTAGCGGGAGCTACAATGAGCAGTTCTTC. As protein: CASSLQSPSGSYNEQFF.

J is TRBJ2-2 and V is TRBV7-9; the D is unclear. CDR1 SEHNR and CDR2 FQNEAQ come from the germline V gene (reference sequence). The V end lost 5 bases, the J end lost 6 bases, and 10 bases lay between the germline ends. This CDR3 has 13 residues. The CDR3 region has the DNA TGTGCCAGCAGCCCCCGGGCGGCCGGGGAGCTGTTTTTT. It is translated as CASSPRAAGELFF.

Remarks on this clone: The sample has other DNA sequences that encode this CDR3 too. The chain uses TRBV27 and TRBJ2-7; 12 bases align to TRBD2. CDR1 is MNHEY, CDR2 SMNVEV, per germline (reference sequence). Germline trimming cut 8 bases from V and 1 base from J; bases unmatched to any gene: 0. The CDR3 is 13 residues long. CDR3 coding DNA: TGTGCCAGCGGACTAGCGGGATCCTACGAGCAGTACTTC. Its translation is CASGLAGSYEQYF.

The V gene is TRBV13, the J gene TRBJ2-3, with D maybe TRBD2 (5 bases). With 5 bases removed from V and 4 bases from J, the gap between germline ends came to 16 bases. The CDR3 spans 15 residues. CDR1 and CDR2 from the germline V gene are PRHDT and FYEKMQ (reference sequence). CDR3 nucleotide sequence: TGTGCCAGCAGCACCGGGGAGCCAGGCGCAGATACGCAGTATTTT. It specifies CASSTGEPGADTQYF.

The chain is built from TRBV7-9 and TRBJ1-1, with 8 bases aligning to TRBD1. This CDR3 contains 15 residues. With V trimmed by 5 bases and J by 6 bases, 11 bases remained unmatched. Germline V CDR1 and CDR2: SEHNR, FQNEAQ (reference sequence). For the CDR3, the DNA is TGTGCCAGCAGCCCACAGACAGGGGTGGTCGCTGAAGCTTTCTTT. It encodes CASSPQTGVVAEAFF.

J is TRBJ2-3 and V is TRBV6-6, with 9 bases aligning to TRBD1. Germline assignment: CDR1 MNHNY and CDR2 SVGAGI (reference sequence). V shed 7 bases and J 6 bases; nucleotides not matched to a gene: 14. The CDR3 is 16 residues long. The CDR3 DNA sequence: TGTGCCAGCAACTACGCACAGGGGGCTCTTTTCGATACGCAGTATTTT. Translation: CASNYAQGALFDTQYF.

The rearrangement joins TRBV11-2 to TRBJ1-4, with 7 positions matching TRBD1. The V and J ends lost 9 bases and 2 bases, in that order; junction bases with no gene match: 18. Germline CDR1 and CDR2: SGHAT and FQNNGV. The CDR3 spans 18 residues. In nucleotides, the CDR3 is TGTGCCAGTGCTCCCCCCAGGGGGGAGTTGTGGACTAATGAAAAACTGTTTTTT. It yields the protein CASAPPRGELWTNEKLFF.

The chain couples TRBV28 to TRBJ2-7; TRBD1 matches at 9 bases. CDR1 is MDHEN, CDR2 SYDVKM, per germline. Germline trimming cut 1 base from V and 3 bases from J; bases unmatched to any gene: 7. The CDR3 totals 16 residues. The CDR3 region is CASSLSDRGSYYEQYF. The CDR3 DNA follows: TGTGCCAGCAGTTTATCGGACAGGGGCAGTTACTACGAGCAGTACTTC.

The rearrangement uses TRBV11-2 and TRBJ2-1, with TRBD2 matching over 7 bases. The CDR3 consists of 16 residues. CDR1 is SGHAT and CDR2 is FQNNGV in the germline V gene. Losses at the gene ends were 2 bases for V and 5 bases for J; bases not matched to a gene: 9. CDR3 sequence: CASSLSFAGANNEQFF. In DNA, the CDR3 is TGTGCCAGCAGCTTATCTTTCGCGGGAGCTAACAATGAGCAGTTCTTC.

The count of this clone is one. CDR3 sequence: CASNRDQGTEAFF. DNA of the CDR3: TGCGCCAGCAACAGGGACCAAGGGACTGAAGCTTTCTTT. The chain has TRBV5-1 and TRBJ1-1, with D possibly matching TRBD1 (6 bases). Germline CDR1 and CDR2: SGHRS and YFSETQ. The length of the CDR3 is 13 residues. The V end was cut by 6 bases, the J end by 5 bases, with 14 bases between.

The chain recombines TRBV27 with TRBJ2-7, with D perhaps matching TRBD2 (6 bases). Trimming left V 8 bases short and J 2 bases short, with 16 bases between. Per germline, CDR1 MNHEY and CDR2 SMNVEV (reference sequence). This CDR3 contains 14 residues. Here the CDR3 DNA reads TGTGCCAGCTTCCGTCGGGGGAGCCCCTACGAGCAGTACTTC. Its translation: CASFRRGSPYEQYF.